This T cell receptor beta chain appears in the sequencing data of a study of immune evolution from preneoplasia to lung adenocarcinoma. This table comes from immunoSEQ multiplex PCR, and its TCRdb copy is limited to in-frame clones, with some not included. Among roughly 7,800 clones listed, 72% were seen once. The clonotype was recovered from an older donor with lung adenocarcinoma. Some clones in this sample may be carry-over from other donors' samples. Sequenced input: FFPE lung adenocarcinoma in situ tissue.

The CDR3 DNA reads as TGTGCCAGCAGCCCCGACAGGGGATTTAATGAAAAACTGTTTTTT. Amino acid sequence: CASSPDRGFNEKLFF. This chain uses TRBV5-4 with TRBJ1-4; TRBD1 aligns across 8 bases. The CDR3 loop spans 15 amino acids. The V segment lost 4 bases and the J segment 4 bases; nucleotides outside the gene matches: 6. Germline V CDR1 and CDR2: SGHNT, YYREEE (reference sequence).